A selection of T cell receptor beta chains follows, all from one sample in a study of blood T cell repertoires in COVID-19. Measured with immunoSEQ multiplex PCR; TCRdb has only the in-frame clones, and not every one. Found here are some 520,000 clones, about 91% of them singletons; the top ten hold approximately 0.9%. The sequencing input was peripheral blood. The receptors derive from a man aged 18-30 years with COVID-19, enrolled during active disease. The CDR3 runs from the conserved cysteine through the conserved F or W. D genes are given only for firm matches. Size tells how often a clone was seen (once, few, many) or the class of an expanded clone, and some rows leave it out.

>once|TRBD1|TRBV28|TRBJ1-6
CASSSRGRLNSPLHF
TGTGCCAGCAGTTCCAGGGGGCGGTTGAATTCACCCCTCCACTTT
>.|TRBD1|TRBV6-5|TRBJ1-2
CASTARGQHYGYTF
TGTGCCAGCACTGCCCGGGGACAGCACTATGGCTACACCTTC
>.|.|TRBV27|TRBJ1-5
CASSPTPGIRSNQPQHF
TGTGCCAGCAGTCCAACCCCCGGGATTCGTAGCAATCAGCCCCAGCATTTT
>.|TRBD1|TRBV4-1|TRBJ2-7
CASSHPGTGGMGGQYF
TGCGCCAGCAGCCACCCTGGGACAGGGGGCATGGGGGGGCAGTACTTC
>.|TRBD1|TRBV2|TRBJ1-2
CASSVPDRVDFYGYTF
TGTGCCAGCAGTGTTCCAGACAGGGTCGACTTTTATGGCTACACCTTC
>.|.|TRBV20-1|TRBJ2-1
CSASLIDEQFF
TGCAGTGCTAGTCTAATCGATGAGCAGTTCTTC
>.|.|TRBV5-4|TRBJ1-1
CASSLAGNTEAFF
TGTGCCAGCAGCTTGGCCGGGAACACTGAAGCTTTCTTT
>.|TRBD1|TRBV5-4|TRBJ2-3
CASSWGTASSTDTQYF
TGTGCCAGCAGCTGGGGGACAGCCTCTAGCACAGATACGCAGTATTTT
>.|.|TRBV2|TRBJ2-7
CASVYRTGEEQYF
TGTGCCAGCGTCTACAGGACGGGGGAGGAGCAGTACTTC
>.|TRBD1|TRBV2|TRBJ2-7
CASSPTGTGANEQYF
TGTGCCAGCAGTCCAACCGGGACAGGGGCCAACGAGCAGTACTTC
>.|.|TRBV21-1|TRBJ1-2
CASSGRMTSYGYTF
TGTGCCAGCAGCGGTAGAATGACTTCCTATGGCTACACCTTC
>.|TRBD1|TRBV2|TRBJ2-7
CASRDRTGSYEQYF
TGTGCCAGCAGGGATCGGACAGGAAGTTACGAGCAGTACTTC
>.|TRBD1|TRBV27|TRBJ2-1
CASSSGQGFVHSYNEQFF
TGTGCCAGCAGTTCGGGACAGGGGTTTGTACACTCCTACAATGAGCAGTTCTTC
>.|.|TRBV5-4|TRBJ1-1
CASSPDSGSRGTEAFF
TGTGCCAGCAGCCCCGATTCGGGTTCTCGGGGCACTGAAGCTTTCTTT
>.|.|TRBV7-9|TRBJ2-7
CASSLYTSYNEQYF
TGTGCCAGCAGCTTATATACTAGCTACAACGAGCAGTACTTC
>.|.|TRBV28|TRBJ2-7
CASSLAQPFEQYF
TGTGCCAGCAGCCTCGCACAGCCTTTTGAGCAGTACTTC
>.|.|TRBV4-1|TRBJ2-1
CASSQDPGFSYNEQFF
TGCGCCAGCAGCCAAGACCCAGGGTTCTCCTACAATGAGCAGTTCTTC
>.|TRBD1|TRBV5-1|TRBJ1-4
CASSYGTGSTNEKLFF
TGCGCCAGCAGCTACGGGACAGGCTCAACTAATGAAAAACTGTTTTTT
>.|.|TRBV4-1|TRBJ1-2
CASSQDGQGRGYGYTF
TGCGCCAGCAGCCAAGATGGTCAGGGCAGGGGCTATGGCTACACCTTC
>.|TRBD1|TRBV15|TRBJ2-2
CATSRDRGRTGELFF
TGTGCCACCAGCAGAGACAGGGGGCGCACCGGGGAGCTGTTTTTT
>.|.|TRBV7-2|TRBJ2-7
CASSLAASGFYEQYF
TGTGCCAGCAGTTTAGCGGCTTCAGGGTTCTACGAGCAGTACTTC
>.|.|TRBV19|TRBJ2-1
CASSPGTYEQFF
TGTGCCAGTAGCCCCGGGACTTATGAGCAGTTCTTC
>.|TRBD2|TRBV29-1|TRBJ2-2
CSVFVSGSHGELFF
TGCAGCGTTTTCGTTAGCGGGAGCCACGGGGAGCTGTTTTTT
>.|.|TRBV3-1/TRBV3-2|TRBJ2-2
CASSQRSSTGELFF
TGTGCCAGCAGCCAACGGTCCTCAACGGGGGAGCTGTTTTTT
>.|.|TRBV2|TRBJ2-5
CATRLAKTQYF
TGTGCCACCAGACTTGCTAAGACCCAGTACTTC
>.|TRBD1|TRBV27|TRBJ2-3
CASSLKGQYDLRWDTQYF
TGTGCCAGCAGTTTAAAGGGACAGTACGACCTTAGGTGGGATACGCAGTATTTT
>once|.|TRBV3-1/TRBV3-2|TRBJ2-2
CASSPGSGELFF
TGTGCCAGCAGCCCAGGGTCCGGGGAGCTGTTTTTT